This T cell receptor (beta chain) was observed in a study of CD8 T cells in Susac syndrome. Random hexamers were used to reverse transcribe roughly 0.5 to 1 ug of RNA. The authors amplified TCR beta CDR3 across 54 Vbeta and 13 Jbeta using immunoSEQ multiplex PCR. TCRdb analysed the immunoSEQ multiplex PCR reads with MiXCR anew, one entry per CDR3 protein. The repertoire holds some 180,000 distinct CDR3 sequences, just under 95% seen once, with around 0.11% in the top ten. The sequenced target, TCR beta, came from blood CD8+ and CD4+ T cells. TEMRA cells were enriched by FACS, while CD8+ and CD4+ T cells were obtained through a negative isolation that was performed magnetically. The germline CDR1 and CDR2 sequences are MDHEN and SYDVKM. The CDR3 sequence is 15 residues long. Trimming took 4 bases from V and 2 from J; bases not matched to a gene: 3.

Sequencing input: CD4+ T cells from PBMCs. This TCR was sampled from a human donor in good health. The chain joins TRBV28 to TRBJ2-3; 10 bases agree with TRBD1. CDR3 amino acids: CASSYGTGVTDTQYF. The CDR3 coding sequence is TGTGCCAGCAGTTACGGGACAGGGGTCACAGATACGCAGTATTTT. Full variable domain (remainder filled in from reference TRBV28 and TRBJ2-3): DVKVTQSSRYLVKRTGEKVFLECVQDMDHENMFWYRQDPGLGLRLIYFSYDVKMKEKGDIPEGYSVSREKKERFSLILESASTNQTSMYLCASSYGTGVTDTQYFGPGTRLTVL.